This T cell receptor (beta chain) was obtained from a study of metastatic and nonmetastatic thyroid tumors. Overall study context: Across peripheral blood and tumor or nodule tissue samples taken from malignant and benign thyroid patients, the repertoires were compared with one another. Study-wide results and caveats: The reported finding was significantly higher TCR beta diversity in malignant thyroid tumors relative to benign nodules, in blood and tumor.

TCRdb re-analyzed the PCR reads through MiXCR. The sample gives around 15,000 clones, over 20% of which show up once; 10% to 15% is in the top ten. Points on this clone: Its antigen is unidentified.

The V segment lost 7 bases and the J segment 7 bases; nucleotides outside the gene matches: 8. The CDR3 is made up of 14 amino acids. The germline CDR1 and CDR2 sequences are SGHVS and FQNEAQ. All patients were treatment-naive before thyroid surgery. This TCR derives from a female donor with papillary thyroid cancer or a benign thyroid nodule (not recorded which). Some clones in this sample may be carry-over from other donors' samples. The V gene is TRBV7-8, the J gene TRBJ2-1, with TRBD2 identical over 9 bases. Material for sequencing was tumor tissue. The CDR3 nucleotides are TGTGCCAGCACAGCGGGAGGAGTGGGGAATGAGCAGTTCTTC. Its protein is CASTAGGVGNEQFF.